This T cell receptor (beta chain) was documented in a study of shared clonotypes between healthy human individuals. The CDR3 consists of 13 residues. CDR1 and CDR2 from the germline V gene are SEHNR and FQNEAQ (reference sequence). V was pared by 2 bases and J by 8 bases, with 12 bases between. Measured with immunoSEQ multiplex PCR; TCRdb has only the in-frame clones, and not every one. Among some 2,500,000 clones, 93% were seen once, and the ten largest hold 0.36%. V and J are TRBV7-9 and TRBJ1-2; D not resolved. The origin of this receptor is a man in his late teens or twenties in good health. Some clones in this sample may be carry-over from other donors' samples. Sequencing was performed on naive CD4+ T cells from PBMCs. The subset here: CD45RA+ positively selected. The CDR3 nucleotides read TGTGCCAGCAGCTTAAACCGGGATGGCGGCTACACCTTC. It yields the protein CASSLNRDGGYTF.